This T cell receptor (beta chain) emerged from a study of blood T cell repertoires in COVID-19. Across the whole study: Samples came from the United States, Italy and Spain, spanning acute and convalescent COVID-19. In each case, the material was cDNA or gDNA derived from T cells, B-cell-depleted T cells, or PBMCs.

CDR1 is LNHNV and CDR2 is YYDKDF in the germline V gene (reference sequence). V lost 0 bases to trimming and J lost 1 base; unmatched junction nucleotides: 7. This CDR3 spans 17 amino acids. In the study's own analysis: Using reference gene primer amplification, nucleated cell counts were estimated. The method was immunoSEQ multiplex PCR; TCRdb's version includes in-frame clones alone and lacks a portion of them. V and J calls and clone size come straight from that table; D and trimming were deduced from the DNA. This table holds about 55,000 clones, roughly four fifths found once. Patients from Seattle were sampled longitudinally, starting during active infection. The count of this clone is one.

The sequenced sample consisted of peripheral blood. The clonotype originates from a man of 80 years or more with COVID-19, enrolled during active disease. The V call is TRBV15, the J call TRBJ1-1, with 8 bases that match TRBD1. The DNA of the CDR3 is TGTGCCACCAGCAGAGATCATTTAACAGGGGGGAACACTGAAGCTTTCTTT. It translates to CATSRDHLTGGNTEAFF.